The rows below give T cell receptor beta chains drawn from one sample of a study of T cell repertoires in cytomegalovirus infection. MiXCR was run by TCRdb on the reads, yielding one entry per CDR3 protein. The sample has a few hundred thousand distinct CDR3 sequences; more than 20% are singletons. What was sequenced was PBMCs. These receptors were obtained from a human donor in good health (CMV status not recorded). Some clones in this sample may be carry-over from other donors' samples. CDR3s include the opening cysteine and the closing phenylalanine or tryptophan. The order of the fields is J gene, D gene, clone size, V gene, CDR3 DNA, CDR3 protein. A D gene is named only where the DNA matches it firmly. Clone size is stated in some rows and not others, as once, few, many or a class when expanded.

TRBJ2-7 . many TRBV7-2 TGTGCCAGCAGCCTCCAGGGGAGGGCCCCCTACGAGCAGTACTTC CASSLQGRAPYEQYF
TRBJ2-2 TRBD2 . TRBV7-6 TGTGCTAGCAGCTCAGCGGGAGGGCCGGGCACCGGGGAGCTGTTTTTT CASSSAGGPGTGELFF
TRBJ1-4 . . TRBV18 TGTGCCAGCTCACCACTAACAGCTCCAACTAATGAAAAACTGTTTTTT CASSPLTAPTNEKLFF
TRBJ2-2 . few TRBV20-1 TGCAGTGTTACCTCAGGGCTGGGCACCGGGGAGCTGTTTTTT CSVTSGLGTGELFF
TRBJ1-5 TRBD1 many TRBV7-2 TGTGCCAGCAGCTTAGTCGACAGGGGCAATCAGCCCCAGCATTTT CASSLVDRGNQPQHF
TRBJ1-5 . . TRBV19 TGTGCCAGTGGGGACAACCTCAATCAGCCCCAGCATTTT CASGDNLNQPQHF
TRBJ1-6 . . TRBV7-2 TGTGCCAGCAGCTTGGAGGGGAGGACCTATAATTCACCCCTCCACTTT CASSLEGRTYNSPLHF
TRBJ2-7 TRBD2 . TRBV14 TGTGCCAGCAGCCAAGGGTCCACCTGGACAGCCCTCGGGACTAGACTCTACGAGCAGTACTTC CASSQGSTWTALGTRLYEQYF
TRBJ2-1 TRBD2 many TRBV7-9 TGTGCCAGCAGCCTTGGACTAGCGGGAGAATATAATGAGCAGTTCTTC CASSLGLAGEYNEQFF
TRBJ1-2 . few TRBV5-4 TGTGCCAGCAGCCCCGGGTCCTCTAACTATGGCTACACCTTC CASSPGSSNYGYTF
TRBJ2-7 . . TRBV19 TGTGCCAGTAGTATTAAGGTCCCCAGCTACGAGCAGTACTTC CASSIKVPSYEQYF
TRBJ2-4 TRBD2 . TRBV27 TGTGCCAGCAGCCCAAGCGGGAGGGCAGGCAAAAACATTCAGTACTTC CASSPSGRAGKNIQYF
TRBJ1-4 TRBD1 . TRBV9 TGTGCCAGCAGCGTAGCTCAAGGACAGGGGGCGTTGACAACTAATGAAAAACTGTTTTTT CASSVAQGQGALTTNEKLFF
TRBJ2-1 . . TRBV12-3/TRBV12-4 TGTGCCAGCAGTTTTTTACTAGCCGTCCATGAGCAGTTCTTC CASSFLLAVHEQFF
TRBJ2-1 . few TRBV27 TGTGCCAGCAGCCCTCGGGCGGTTCATAGCTCCTACAATGAGCAGTTCTTC CASSPRAVHSSYNEQFF
TRBJ2-1 TRBD2 . TRBV7-2 TGTGCCAGCAGCTTAAGCTCTAGCGGGATGGGCGAGCAGTTCTTC CASSLSSSGMGEQFF
TRBJ1-5 . many TRBV7-2 TGTGCCAGCAGCTTAAGGGAAACAGGGAGCAATCAGCCCCAGCATTTT CASSLRETGSNQPQHF
TRBJ2-1 . . TRBV7-3 TGTGCCAGCAGCCCCATCGGGGCCAAAAACAATGAGCAGTTCTTC CASSPIGAKNNEQFF
TRBJ2-7 . many TRBV12-3/TRBV12-4 TGTGCCAGCAGTGATCTCCCTCAGGGCTACGAGCAGTACTTC CASSDLPQGYEQYF
TRBJ2-7 . . TRBV20-1 TGCAGTGCTCCGGACTCCGGCTACGAGCAGTACTTC CSAPDSGYEQYF
TRBJ1-5 TRBD1 many TRBV28 TGTGCCAGCAGTCCGAGACAGGGTGCCAGCAATCAGCCCCAGCATTTT CASSPRQGASNQPQHF
TRBJ1-4 TRBD1 . TRBV4-1 TGCGCCAGCAGCCAAGATCCGGGACAGGGGAAAAAACTGTTTTTT CASSQDPGQGKKLFF
TRBJ2-3 . . TRBV2 TGTGCCAGTAGCCGGACGGTACGGCGGGATGGTGTAGATACGCAGTATTTT CASSRTVRRDGVDTQYF
TRBJ1-6 . few TRBV6-6 TGTGCCAGCAGCCCCCCGGGGACTGGGGATTCACCCCTCCACTTT CASSPPGTGDSPLHF
TRBJ2-7 TRBD1 many TRBV7-2 TGTGCCAGCAGCTCATCCGGGACAGGACGGGTGAGCGAGCAGTACTTC CASSSSGTGRVSEQYF
TRBJ2-2 TRBD2 . TRBV3-1 TGTGCCAGCAGCCAAGAATTTGCGGGAGGGACGGCCGGGGAGCTGTTTTTT CASSQEFAGGTAGELFF
TRBJ1-2 . few TRBV10-3 TGTGCCATCAGTGGACCAGCCGGCGGCTACACCTTC CAISGPAGGYTF
TRBJ2-1 TRBD2 few TRBV7-2 TGTGCCAGCAGCTGGATAGCGGGAGGAAGCGATGAGCAGTTCTTC CASSWIAGGSDEQFF
TRBJ2-1 . many TRBV7-6 TGTGCCAGCAGCTTAGCGGTTGCGGGGGCTAGAACCACAGGATACAATGAGCAGTTCTTC CASSLAVAGARTTGYNEQFF
TRBJ1-3 . . TRBV12-3/TRBV12-4 TGTGCCAGCACCAAATTAGACACCATATATTTT CASTKLDTIYF
TRBJ1-1 . many TRBV7-2 TGTGCCAGCAGCTTACTGGCAGCCGAGAACACTGAAGCTTTCTTT CASSLLAAENTEAFF
TRBJ2-7 TRBD2 few TRBV6-2/TRBV6-3 TGTGCCAGCAGCCATCAGGGGACTAGCGGCTCCTACGAGCAGTACTTC CASSHQGTSGSYEQYF